The T cell receptor (beta chain) under discussion was sequenced for a study of PD-1 blockade in classical Hodgkin lymphoma. This clone was counted only a few times. Its specificity is unknown. Study results and caveats: It was reported that newly diagnosed patients had less baseline TCR diversity than healthy donors. CD4+ TCR diversity rose significantly by C4D1, and CD8+ TCR diversity did not.

The V segment lost 2 bases and the J segment 0 bases; nucleotides outside the gene matches: 3. The CDR3 consists of 16 residues. Germline V CDR1 and CDR2: SGDLS, YYNGEE. Every patient had relapsed following autologous stem cell transplantation, and cohorts differed in brentuximab vedotin exposure. Here immunoSEQ multiplex PCR was the method, and the copy in TCRdb shows in-frame clones only, minus some. Of approximately 41,000 clones listed, 85% to 90% were seen once; the top ten hold approximately 6%. The gene calls are TRBV9 and TRBJ2-1, with TRBD2 matching over 9 bases. The specimen comprised peripheral blood mononuclear cells (PBMCs), sampled before the second cycle of nivolumab. The source of this sequence is a human donor with classical Hodgkin lymphoma. CDR3 sequence: CASSVFSGSSYNEQFF. For the CDR3, the DNA is TGTGCCAGCAGCGTCTTTAGCGGGAGCTCCTACAATGAGCAGTTCTTC.